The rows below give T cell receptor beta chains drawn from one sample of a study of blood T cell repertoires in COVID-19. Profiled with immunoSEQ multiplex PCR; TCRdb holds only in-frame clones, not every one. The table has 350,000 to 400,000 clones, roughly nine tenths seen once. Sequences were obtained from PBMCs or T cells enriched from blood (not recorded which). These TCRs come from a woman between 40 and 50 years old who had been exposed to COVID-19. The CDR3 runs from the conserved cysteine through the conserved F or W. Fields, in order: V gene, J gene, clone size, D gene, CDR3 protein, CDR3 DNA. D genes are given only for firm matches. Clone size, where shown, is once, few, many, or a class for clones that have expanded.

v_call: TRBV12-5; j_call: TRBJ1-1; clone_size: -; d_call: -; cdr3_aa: CASGPRRTEDTEAFF; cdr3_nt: TGTGCTAGTGGACCCCGTCGGACAGAAGACACTGAAGCTTTCTTT
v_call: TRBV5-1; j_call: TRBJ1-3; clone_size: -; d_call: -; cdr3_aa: CASSLTGTGSGNTIYF; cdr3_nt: TGCGCCAGCAGCTTGACAGGGACGGGCTCTGGAAACACCATATATTTT
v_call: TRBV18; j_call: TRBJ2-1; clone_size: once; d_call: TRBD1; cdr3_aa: CASSRFRDRVANEQFF; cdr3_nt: TGTGCCAGCTCACGATTCCGGGACAGGGTCGCCAATGAGCAGTTCTTC
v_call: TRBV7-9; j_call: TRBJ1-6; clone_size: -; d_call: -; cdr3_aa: CASSLVSGFPLHF; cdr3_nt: TGTGCCAGCAGCTTAGTTAGCGGTTTTCCCCTCCACTTT
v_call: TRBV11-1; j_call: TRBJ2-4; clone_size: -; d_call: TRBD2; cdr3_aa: CASSRNSGGAKNIQYF; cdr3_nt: TGTGCCAGCAGCCGCAATAGCGGGGGGGCCAAAAACATTCAGTACTTC
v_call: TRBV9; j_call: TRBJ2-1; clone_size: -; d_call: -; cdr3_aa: CASSVVPSRLPYNEQFF; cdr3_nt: TGTGCCAGCAGCGTAGTCCCAAGCAGGTTACCCTACAATGAGCAGTTCTTC
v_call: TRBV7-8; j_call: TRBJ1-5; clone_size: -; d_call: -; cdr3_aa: CASSSGTLTYSNQPQHF; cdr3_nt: TGTGCCAGCAGCAGCGGGACACTGACTTATAGCAATCAGCCCCAGCATTTT
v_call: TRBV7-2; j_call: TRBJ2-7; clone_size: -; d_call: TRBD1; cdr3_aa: CASSPSRDRDNEQYF; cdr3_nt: TGTGCCAGCAGCCCTTCCCGAGACAGGGACAACGAGCAGTACTTC
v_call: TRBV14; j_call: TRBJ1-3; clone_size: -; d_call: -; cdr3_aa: CASSPSGDYSGNTIYF; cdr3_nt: TGTGCCAGCAGCCCGTCAGGGGACTACTCTGGAAACACCATATATTTT
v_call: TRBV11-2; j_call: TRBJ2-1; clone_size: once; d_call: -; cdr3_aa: CASSPVGSAKYNEQFF; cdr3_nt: TGTGCCAGCAGCCCCGTCGGGAGTGCAAAATACAATGAGCAGTTCTTC
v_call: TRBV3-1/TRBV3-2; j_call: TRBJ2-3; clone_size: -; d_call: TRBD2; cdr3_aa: CASSQGGTSGSSDTQYF; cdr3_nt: TGTGCCAGCAGCCAAGGAGGGACTAGCGGGAGTTCAGATACGCAGTATTTT
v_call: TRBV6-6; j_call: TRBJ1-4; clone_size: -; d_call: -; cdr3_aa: CASSPPKAGHNEKLFF; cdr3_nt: TGTGCCAGCAGTCCCCCCAAGGCAGGGCATAATGAAAAACTGTTTTTT
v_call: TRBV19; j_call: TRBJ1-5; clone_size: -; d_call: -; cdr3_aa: CASRPGGRNQPQHF; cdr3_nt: TGTGCCAGTAGGCCGGGGGGCCGCAATCAGCCCCAGCATTTT
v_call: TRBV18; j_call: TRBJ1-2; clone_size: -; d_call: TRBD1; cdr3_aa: CASSASGGAGYGYTF; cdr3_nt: TGTGCCAGCTCAGCCTCAGGGGGCGCCGGCTATGGCTACACCTTC
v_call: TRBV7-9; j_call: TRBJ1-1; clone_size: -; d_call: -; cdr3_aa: CASSYSGGLNTEAFF; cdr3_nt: TGTGCCAGCAGCTACTCGGGGGGGCTAAACACTGAAGCTTTCTTT
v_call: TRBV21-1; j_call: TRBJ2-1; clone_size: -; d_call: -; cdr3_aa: CASSKIPPDSSSYNEQFF; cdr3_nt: TGTGCCAGCAGCAAAATTCCTCCGGACTCCAGCTCCTACAATGAGCAGTTCTTC
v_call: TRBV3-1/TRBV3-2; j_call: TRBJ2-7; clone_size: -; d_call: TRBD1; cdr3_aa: CASSQEIQGGHEQYF; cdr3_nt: TGTGCCAGCAGCCAAGAGATACAGGGGGGCCACGAGCAGTACTTC
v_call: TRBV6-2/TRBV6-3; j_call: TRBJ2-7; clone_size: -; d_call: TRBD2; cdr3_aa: CASSFLQLSGGAGEQYF; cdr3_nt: TGTGCCAGCAGTTTCCTCCAGCTAAGCGGGGGGGCCGGCGAGCAGTACTTC
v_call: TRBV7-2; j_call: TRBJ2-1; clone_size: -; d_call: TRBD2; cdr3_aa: CASSFLAGAANEQFF; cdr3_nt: TGTGCCAGCAGCTTTTTGGCGGGAGCAGCCAATGAGCAGTTCTTC